This TCR beta chain was sequenced in a study of T cells in Graves' hyperthyroidism and ophthalmopathy (dated by TCRdb to about 2019). Study-level background: Peripheral blood samples were taken at initial diagnosis, before any treatment was given. A discovery cohort of about 95 patients, 43 with Graves' ophthalmopathy and about 58 with stable Graves' hyperthyroidism, was used to find distinguishing TCR V-J signatures. An independent validation cohort of about 19 hyperthyroidism patients and 15 or so patients who later progressed to ophthalmopathy tested prospective prediction of ophthalmopathy. For training and testing, the 100 or so patients in the discovery cohort were randomly divided in a 7:3 ratio. In addition, the study compared T-cell repertoires in thyroid tissue and in blood from five or six Graves' hyperthyroidism patients. Following sampling, methimazole starting at 30 mg daily was given to hyperthyroidism patients, and high-dose intravenous methylprednisolone was given to ophthalmopathy patients. The paper reports TCR Vbeta CDR3 sequencing of roughly 140 peripheral blood samples: under 45 ophthalmopathy, 70 to 85 hyperthyroidism and approximately 17 progressor patients. The full study reports these points: In validation, the model predicted progression to ophthalmopathy a median of approximately 6.3 months before onset, with 70% to 71% sensitivity and roughly 77% specificity. Blood samples also contained most of the expanded thyroid clonotypes (frequency above 0.001), which suggests that blood repertoires may reflect thyroid immune responses. No statistical method was used to set the sample size in advance, and investigators knew the group allocation. Ophthalmopathy was separated from stable hyperthyroidism by a 13 V-J signature model, with 87.88% sensitivity and 81% to 82% specificity obtained in cross-validation and 80%/75% obtained in testing.

This clonotype was found many times. Its antigen is still unknown. Base qualities are not provided; no much larger clone lies one nucleotide away. Amplification of TCR beta CDR3 regions was carried out from RNA transcripts. The TCR CDR3 was subjected to a first round of RT-PCR using the HTBI primer set and the Qiagen OneStep RT-PCR kit. Libraries were constructed in a second round of multiplex PCR, after which size selection and purification were carried out. The libraries were sequenced on an Illumina HiSeq2000 using paired-end 100 bp reads. The original pipeline was this. SOAPnuke was used to process the raw data, with reads discarded if the reads contained adapters or uncalled bases, had a mean Phred below 15, or lacked an exact constant-primer or identifier match. High-quality paired reads were merged with COPE v1.2.5, and unique nucleotide sequences were defined as clonotypes. MiTCR v1.1 was used to align the clonotypes against IMGT TRBV, TRBD and TRBJ reference segments. The analysis was restricted to V-J combinations with a frequency above 0.0001, which together covered 99.2% of the repertoires. The TCS score was defined as the ratio of F50 (clonal expansion) to E x V (chaos), calculated using BLOSUM62-based TCRdist between CDR3 peptides within each V-J. Welch's t-statistics and random forest reduced 500 to 550 V-J features to fewer than 15, which were used in a naive Bayes classifier (R e1071). TCRdb reprocessed the public reads (quality trimming at Q25 with fastp, clone calling with MiXCR) and kept in-frame beta chains. Under each unique CDR3 protein, matching rows form one entry showing the most common genes and DNA. The V and J calls and clone size are TCRdb's, not the authors'. Within this sample are about 350,000 distinct CDR3 sequences, with around 13% of them counted one time only. The ten most abundant clones make up around 24% of the sample.

Graves' hyperthyroidism was defined as stable when no progression to ophthalmopathy occurred over 18 months of follow-up. Hyperthyroidism patients were newly diagnosed, had a disease duration of under 2 months, and were aged 18 to 65 years. Any patient with an uncontrolled infection, another autoimmune disease, pregnancy or lactation was excluded. Diagnoses were established on the basis of clinical symptoms, serum thyroxine and TRAb, thyroid ultrasound, and orbital computed tomography. PBMCs were isolated from more than 8 ml of fresh peripheral blood by Ficoll-Paque density gradient centrifugation. Total RNA was extracted with Trizol reagent, and quality was checked on an Agilent 2100 Bioanalyzer. Material for sequencing was blood. The origin of this receptor is a woman in her twenties or thirties with Graves' hyperthyroidism.

CDR3 region: CSATSGTGNYEQYF. The bases read TGCAGTGCAACATCCGGGACAGGGAACTACGAGCAGTACTTC. The receptor chain draws on TRBV20-1 and TRBJ2-7; 9 middle bases align to TRBD1. V loses 6 bases at its end and J loses 3 bases; junction bases beyond the gene matches: 9. CDR1 is given as DFQATT and CDR2 as SNEGSKA, both from the germline V gene (reference sequence). The CDR3 contains 14 residues, cysteine and phenylalanine counted. The CDR3 DNA has 42 bases and is translated from base 1.